This note documents a single T cell receptor (beta chain) sequence. This record comes from a study of shared clonotypes between healthy human individuals. Study background: Ranging from 18 to 49 in age, donors were two women and three men.

Each subset's genomic DNA was split evenly across several immunoSEQ plates. Method: immunoSEQ multiplex PCR; TCRdb's copy keeps in-frame clones and lacks some. This sample has roughly 650,000 clones, with more than 95% found just once. V lost 4 bases and J 5 bases, leaving 15 bases between the germline ends. Germline V gives CDR1 SGHTS, CDR2 YDEGEE. This CDR3 region has 14 residues. This sequence originates from a woman aged 25 to 39 in good health. The chain is built from TRBV5-8 and TRBJ1-2; weak D call: TRBD1 (6 bases). The sequenced sample was naive CD4+ T cells sorted from blood. Subset noted: CD45RA+ positively selected. CDR3 in amino acids: CASSRDTTGYGYTF. CDR3 bases: TGTGCCAGCAGCCGGGACACAACTGGGTATGGCTACACCTTC.